This is a list of T cell receptor beta chains from one sample in a study of shared clonotypes between healthy human individuals. Libraries were prepared by immunoSEQ multiplex PCR; TCRdb keeps only in-frame clonotypes and omits some of them. The data show some 500,000 clones, roughly 95% seen once. The sample was naive CD4+ T cells sorted from blood. The receptors derive from a woman aged 25-40 years in good health. The CDR3 runs from the conserved cysteine through the conserved F or W. The order of the fields is D gene, V gene, J gene, clone size, CDR3 DNA, CDR3 protein. The D gene is left open where the match is weak. The listing skips clone size in some rows; elsewhere it reads once, few, many or a size class.

d_call: TRBD2; v_call: TRBV7-9; j_call: TRBJ2-7; clone_size: -; cdr3_nt: TGTGCCAGCAGCTCCCGGACTAGCGATCCCTACGAGCAGTACTTC; cdr3_aa: CASSSRTSDPYEQYF
d_call: -; v_call: TRBV5-5; j_call: TRBJ2-3; clone_size: -; cdr3_nt: TGTGCCAGCAGCTTGGCGGCTAGCACAGATACGCAGTATTTT; cdr3_aa: CASSLAASTDTQYF
d_call: -; v_call: TRBV2; j_call: TRBJ2-3; clone_size: -; cdr3_nt: TGTGCCAGCAGGGTATCAGCCGATACGCAGTATTTT; cdr3_aa: CASRVSADTQYF
d_call: -; v_call: TRBV7-8; j_call: TRBJ2-7; clone_size: -; cdr3_nt: TGTGCCAGCAGCTTATGGCCTAGGAGCTCCTACGAGCAGTACTTC; cdr3_aa: CASSLWPRSSYEQYF
d_call: TRBD1; v_call: TRBV28; j_call: TRBJ2-7; clone_size: -; cdr3_nt: TGTGCCAGTAATCAAGCCGGGACAGGATCCTACGAGCAGTACTTC; cdr3_aa: CASNQAGTGSYEQYF
d_call: -; v_call: TRBV14; j_call: TRBJ2-7; clone_size: -; cdr3_nt: TGTGCCAGCAGCCAACAACAGGGGAGGTACGAGCAGTACTTC; cdr3_aa: CASSQQQGRYEQYF
d_call: TRBD1; v_call: TRBV18; j_call: TRBJ1-1; clone_size: -; cdr3_nt: TGTGCCAGCTCACCACGGCAGGGGGCTTTAGGCACTGAAGCTTTCTTT; cdr3_aa: CASSPRQGALGTEAFF
d_call: TRBD2; v_call: TRBV4-2; j_call: TRBJ2-2; clone_size: once; cdr3_nt: TGTGCCAGCAGCCAAGCTAGCGGTGCGAACACCGGGGAGCTGTTTTTT; cdr3_aa: CASSQASGANTGELFF
d_call: -; v_call: TRBV28; j_call: TRBJ1-2; clone_size: -; cdr3_nt: TGTGCCAGCAGTTTATTGGCAGGGGATAACTATGGCTACACCTTC; cdr3_aa: CASSLLAGDNYGYTF
d_call: TRBD2; v_call: TRBV6-6; j_call: TRBJ2-1; clone_size: -; cdr3_nt: TGTGCCACCTCGCGGGAGTGGTCCTACAATGAGCAGTTCTTC; cdr3_aa: CATSREWSYNEQFF
d_call: TRBD1; v_call: TRBV28; j_call: TRBJ1-5; clone_size: -; cdr3_nt: TGTGCCAGCAGTTTACTAGGGGGCTTCGTGCAGCCCCAGCATTTT; cdr3_aa: CASSLLGGFVQPQHF
d_call: -; v_call: TRBV5-1; j_call: TRBJ1-4; clone_size: -; cdr3_nt: TGCGCCAGCAGCAGGGATAATGAAAAACTGTTTTTT; cdr3_aa: CASSRDNEKLFF
d_call: -; v_call: TRBV7-9; j_call: TRBJ1-6; clone_size: -; cdr3_nt: TGTGCCAGCAGCTTAGGGGACACCGCCAACGGTTCACCCCTCCACTTT; cdr3_aa: CASSLGDTANGSPLHF
d_call: -; v_call: TRBV28; j_call: TRBJ1-5; clone_size: -; cdr3_nt: TGTGCCAGCAGTTCCCGGGGTGGCCGAGGAAAAATTAATCAGCCCCAGCATTTT; cdr3_aa: CASSSRGGRGKINQPQHF
d_call: -; v_call: TRBV28; j_call: TRBJ2-1; clone_size: once; cdr3_nt: TGTGCCAGCAGTCAACAGGGTGATGAGCAGTTCTTC; cdr3_aa: CASSQQGDEQFF
d_call: -; v_call: TRBV18; j_call: TRBJ2-5; clone_size: -; cdr3_nt: TGTGCCAGCTCACCTGGGCAGGGGCAAGAGACCCAGTACTTC; cdr3_aa: CASSPGQGQETQYF
d_call: -; v_call: TRBV7-9; j_call: TRBJ2-4; clone_size: -; cdr3_nt: TGTGCCAGCACCCCCCTAGGGGCCAAAAACATTCAGTACTTC; cdr3_aa: CASTPLGAKNIQYF
d_call: -; v_call: TRBV28; j_call: TRBJ1-4; clone_size: -; cdr3_nt: TGTGCCAGCAGTTGGAATGAAAAACTGTTTTTT; cdr3_aa: CASSWNEKLFF
d_call: -; v_call: TRBV20-1; j_call: TRBJ2-7; clone_size: -; cdr3_nt: TGCAGTGCCATGGAGCGTTACGAGCAGTACTTC; cdr3_aa: CSAMERYEQYF
d_call: TRBD2; v_call: TRBV28; j_call: TRBJ2-7; clone_size: -; cdr3_nt: TGTGCCAGCAGTCCGCGGACTAGCGGGAGTGTTTCCTACGAGCAGTACTTC; cdr3_aa: CASSPRTSGSVSYEQYF
d_call: TRBD1; v_call: TRBV19; j_call: TRBJ2-7; clone_size: -; cdr3_nt: TGTGCCAGTAGTATGAGGGGGCGAGCCTACGAGCAGTACTTC; cdr3_aa: CASSMRGRAYEQYF
d_call: -; v_call: TRBV7-9; j_call: TRBJ2-3; clone_size: -; cdr3_nt: TGTGCCAGCATCCTGCTTAAGGGAGATACGCAGTATTTT; cdr3_aa: CASILLKGDTQYF
d_call: -; v_call: TRBV14; j_call: TRBJ2-2; clone_size: -; cdr3_nt: TGTGCCAGCAGGCAGGGCGGACGCACCGGGGAGCTGTTTTTT; cdr3_aa: CASRQGGRTGELFF
d_call: TRBD2; v_call: TRBV28; j_call: TRBJ2-7; clone_size: -; cdr3_nt: TGTGCCAGTCCCCCTCCGGGACTAGCGGTCTACGAGCAGTACTTC; cdr3_aa: CASPPPGLAVYEQYF
d_call: -; v_call: TRBV19; j_call: TRBJ1-2; clone_size: -; cdr3_nt: TGTGCCAGTATTTCCCCCGGGACACCGACGGGCTACACCTTC; cdr3_aa: CASISPGTPTGYTF
d_call: TRBD1; v_call: TRBV5-6; j_call: TRBJ1-2; clone_size: -; cdr3_nt: TGTGCCAGCAGCAGCTTGGGGAATGGACAGGGCGTCGGCTACACCTTC; cdr3_aa: CASSSLGNGQGVGYTF
d_call: TRBD1; v_call: TRBV4-2; j_call: TRBJ2-3; clone_size: -; cdr3_nt: TGTGCCAGCAGCCCGCAGCTGACAGGGAAGACAGATACGCAGTATTTT; cdr3_aa: CASSPQLTGKTDTQYF
d_call: TRBD1; v_call: TRBV18; j_call: TRBJ2-7; clone_size: -; cdr3_nt: TGTGCCAGCTCGGGCGGCCCATCGGGACAGGGGTCCTACGAGCAGTACTTC; cdr3_aa: CASSGGPSGQGSYEQYF
d_call: -; v_call: TRBV5-1; j_call: TRBJ1-1; clone_size: -; cdr3_nt: TGCGCCAGCAGCTTCGTTGGCGGGAACACTGAAGCTTTCTTT; cdr3_aa: CASSFVGGNTEAFF
d_call: TRBD2; v_call: TRBV27; j_call: TRBJ2-5; clone_size: -; cdr3_nt: TGTGCCAGCAGTTTATGGGGGGGAGGTGTTTGTTGGGAGACCCAGTACTTC; cdr3_aa: CASSLWGGGVCWETQYF
d_call: -; v_call: TRBV28; j_call: TRBJ2-3; clone_size: -; cdr3_nt: TGTGCCAGCAGTCCATCCACAGATACGCAGTATTTT; cdr3_aa: CASSPSTDTQYF
d_call: -; v_call: TRBV5-1; j_call: TRBJ1-2; clone_size: -; cdr3_nt: TGCGCCAGCAGCTTGAAGTATAGGACGGACAACTATGGCTACACCTTC; cdr3_aa: CASSLKYRTDNYGYTF
d_call: -; v_call: TRBV7-9; j_call: TRBJ2-7; clone_size: once; cdr3_nt: TGTGCCAGCAGCTTAGTAACGCGGTCCTACGAGCAGTACTTC; cdr3_aa: CASSLVTRSYEQYF
d_call: -; v_call: TRBV30; j_call: TRBJ1-2; clone_size: few; cdr3_nt: TGTGCCTGGAGTGAACAGGGAACCTATGGCTACACCTTC; cdr3_aa: CAWSEQGTYGYTF
d_call: -; v_call: TRBV5-4; j_call: TRBJ2-7; clone_size: -; cdr3_nt: TGTGCCAGCAGCCGTGACTGGGCAGCGGCATTCTACGAGCAGTACTTC; cdr3_aa: CASSRDWAAAFYEQYF
d_call: -; v_call: TRBV5-1; j_call: TRBJ1-3; clone_size: -; cdr3_nt: TGCGCCAGCAGCCTGGACGGAAGCTCTGGAAACACCATATATTTT; cdr3_aa: CASSLDGSSGNTIYF
d_call: -; v_call: TRBV29-1; j_call: TRBJ2-1; clone_size: -; cdr3_nt: TGCAGCGTTGAAGGGGCGTCGGGGAATGAGCAGTTCTTC; cdr3_aa: CSVEGASGNEQFF
d_call: TRBD1; v_call: TRBV19; j_call: TRBJ1-5; clone_size: -; cdr3_nt: TGTGCCTCGAAACGACAGGGTTTATACAATCAGCCCCAGCATTTT; cdr3_aa: CASKRQGLYNQPQHF
d_call: -; v_call: TRBV10-2; j_call: TRBJ2-7; clone_size: once; cdr3_nt: TGCGCCAGCAGAGAACATAGCAGCTACGAGCAGTACTTC; cdr3_aa: CASREHSSYEQYF
d_call: TRBD2; v_call: TRBV4-1; j_call: TRBJ2-7; clone_size: -; cdr3_nt: TGCGCCAGCAGCCAATTGGTTGGACTAGCGGGTTCCTACGAGCAGTACTTC; cdr3_aa: CASSQLVGLAGSYEQYF
d_call: -; v_call: TRBV5-1; j_call: TRBJ2-7; clone_size: -; cdr3_nt: TGCGCCAGCAGCTTAAGTCCCTACGAGCAGTACTTC; cdr3_aa: CASSLSPYEQYF
d_call: TRBD1; v_call: TRBV28; j_call: TRBJ2-1; clone_size: -; cdr3_nt: TGTGCCAGCAGTCCGACAGGGAATGAGCAGTTCTTC; cdr3_aa: CASSPTGNEQFF
d_call: TRBD1; v_call: TRBV4-1; j_call: TRBJ2-1; clone_size: -; cdr3_nt: TGCGCCAGCAGCGGGGGACAGGGGCCATACAATGAGCAGTTCTTC; cdr3_aa: CASSGGQGPYNEQFF
d_call: -; v_call: TRBV6-1; j_call: TRBJ2-3; clone_size: -; cdr3_nt: TGTGCCAGCAGTGGGCCAGGGTGGGCAGATACGCAGTATTTT; cdr3_aa: CASSGPGWADTQYF
d_call: TRBD1; v_call: TRBV28; j_call: TRBJ1-1; clone_size: -; cdr3_nt: TGTGCCAGCAGGGCAGGGGGCTCCTTCGCCATGCGGAACACTGAAGCTTTCTTT; cdr3_aa: CASRAGGSFAMRNTEAFF
d_call: TRBD2; v_call: TRBV4-1; j_call: TRBJ2-1; clone_size: -; cdr3_nt: TGCGCCAGCAGCCAAGGGGGGTTTCGGCGGGAGGGTAATTCCTACAATGAGCAGTTCTTC; cdr3_aa: CASSQGGFRREGNSYNEQFF
d_call: -; v_call: TRBV28; j_call: TRBJ2-5; clone_size: -; cdr3_nt: TGTGCCAGCAGCCATGAACGGACAGATCAAGAGACCCAGTACTTC; cdr3_aa: CASSHERTDQETQYF
d_call: -; v_call: TRBV7-8; j_call: TRBJ2-1; clone_size: -; cdr3_nt: TGTGCCAGCAGCTCGAGGCTCGGTCAGAGAGACAATGAGCAGTTCTTC; cdr3_aa: CASSSRLGQRDNEQFF
d_call: -; v_call: TRBV5-1; j_call: TRBJ1-2; clone_size: -; cdr3_nt: TGCGCCAGCAGCTTGGCCCTAGACAGATCTCACTATGGCTACACCTTC; cdr3_aa: CASSLALDRSHYGYTF
d_call: -; v_call: TRBV28; j_call: TRBJ1-2; clone_size: -; cdr3_nt: TGTGCCAGCAGGACGACAATGGACGGCTACACCTTC; cdr3_aa: CASRTTMDGYTF
d_call: -; v_call: TRBV28; j_call: TRBJ2-7; clone_size: -; cdr3_nt: TGTGCCAGCAGCTTCCCTAGCCCCCCTCGCGAGCAGTACTTC; cdr3_aa: CASSFPSPPREQYF
d_call: -; v_call: TRBV19; j_call: TRBJ1-1; clone_size: -; cdr3_nt: TGTGCCAGTACCCCTCACTTGGGGAACACTGAAGCTTTCTTT; cdr3_aa: CASTPHLGNTEAFF
d_call: -; v_call: TRBV5-6; j_call: TRBJ1-1; clone_size: -; cdr3_nt: TGTGCCAGCAGCTCCAGGGGAGAGACTGAAGCTTTCTTT; cdr3_aa: CASSSRGETEAFF
d_call: TRBD2; v_call: TRBV6-5; j_call: TRBJ2-1; clone_size: once; cdr3_nt: TGTGCCAGCAGTTCCTATAGCGGGGAGCAGTTCTTC; cdr3_aa: CASSSYSGEQFF
d_call: TRBD2; v_call: TRBV27; j_call: TRBJ2-1; clone_size: -; cdr3_nt: TGTGCCAGCAGTTTATCGGACCTAGCGGGAGGGCCTCTGAAATACAATGAGCAGTTCTTC; cdr3_aa: CASSLSDLAGGPLKYNEQFF